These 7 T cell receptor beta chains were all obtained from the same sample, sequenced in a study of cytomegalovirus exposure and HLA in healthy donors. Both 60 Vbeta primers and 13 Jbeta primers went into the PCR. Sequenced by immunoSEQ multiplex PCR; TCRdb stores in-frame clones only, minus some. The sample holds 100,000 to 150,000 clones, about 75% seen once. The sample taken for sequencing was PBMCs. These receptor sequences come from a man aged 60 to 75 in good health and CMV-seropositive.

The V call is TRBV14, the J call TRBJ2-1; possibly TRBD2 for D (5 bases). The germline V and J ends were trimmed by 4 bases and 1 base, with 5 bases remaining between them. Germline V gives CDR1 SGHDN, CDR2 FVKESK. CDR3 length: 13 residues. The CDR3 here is CASSRESYNEQFF. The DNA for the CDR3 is TGTGCCAGCAGCCGGGAGTCCTACAATGAGCAGTTCTTC.

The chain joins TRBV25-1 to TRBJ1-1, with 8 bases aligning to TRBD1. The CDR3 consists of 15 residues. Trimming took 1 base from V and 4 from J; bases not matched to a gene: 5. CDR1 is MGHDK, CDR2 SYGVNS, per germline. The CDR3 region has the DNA TGTGCCAGCAGTGAATCGCTCCAGGGGGCCACTGAAGCTTTCTTT. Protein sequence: CASSESLQGATEAFF.

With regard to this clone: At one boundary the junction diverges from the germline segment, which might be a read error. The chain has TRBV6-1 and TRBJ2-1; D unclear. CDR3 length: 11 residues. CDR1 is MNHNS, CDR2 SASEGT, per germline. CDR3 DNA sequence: TGTGCCAGCAGTGATTGGCAGGTCAAGCTCTTC. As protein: CASSDWQVKLF.

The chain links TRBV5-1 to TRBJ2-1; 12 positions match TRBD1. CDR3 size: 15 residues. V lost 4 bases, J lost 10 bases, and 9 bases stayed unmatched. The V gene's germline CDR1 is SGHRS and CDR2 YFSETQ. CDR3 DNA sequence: TGCGCCAGCAGCAACCGGGACAGGGGGCGAGGAGAGCAGTTCTTC. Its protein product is CASSNRDRGRGEQFF.

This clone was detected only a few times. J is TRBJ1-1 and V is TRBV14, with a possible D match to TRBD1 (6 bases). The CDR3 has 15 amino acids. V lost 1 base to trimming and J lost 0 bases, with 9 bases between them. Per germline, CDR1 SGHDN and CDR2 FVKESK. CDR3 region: CASSQGWTVNTEAFF. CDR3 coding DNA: TGTGCCAGCAGCCAAGGGTGGACAGTGAACACTGAAGCTTTCTTT.

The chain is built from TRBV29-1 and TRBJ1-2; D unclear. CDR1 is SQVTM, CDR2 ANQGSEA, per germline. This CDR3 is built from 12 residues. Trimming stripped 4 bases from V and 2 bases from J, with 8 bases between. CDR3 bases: TGCAGCGTTGTTGCCGAGAACTATGGCTACACCTTC. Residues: CSVVAENYGYTF.

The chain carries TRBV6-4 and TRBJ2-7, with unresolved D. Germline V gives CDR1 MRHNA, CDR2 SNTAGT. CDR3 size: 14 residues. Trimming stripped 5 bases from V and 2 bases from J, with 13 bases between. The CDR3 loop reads CASSYIPSTYEQYF. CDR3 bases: TGTGCCAGCAGTTACATACCTTCCACCTACGAGCAGTACTTC.